Here is one T cell receptor beta chain with its context. What it binds is unknown. The sample originates from a study of TIL therapy for anti-PD-1-resistant metastatic lung cancer. Study as a whole: Median patient age was 54, ranging about 38-80 years.

The libraries were made with immunoSEQ v3. The repertoire was sequenced with immunoSEQ multiplex PCR; TCRdb's copy has only in-frame clones and lacks some. The sample records about 52,000 clones, less than 80% being singletons. This CDR3 is 14 amino acids long. CDR1 is MGHRA, CDR2 YSYEKL, per germline. Findings of the study overall: After infusion, TIL clonotypes partly replaced peripheral T cells and declined over months.

The time point here: pre-treatment sample, taken before nivolumab and TIL therapy. The V call is TRBV4-1, the J call TRBJ2-5; D may correspond to TRBD1 or TRBD2 (5 bases each). Judging by the DNA end, TRBJ2-7 fits better; the J call may be wrong. Material: blood, obtained at baseline. The clonotype comes from a woman aged 30-79 years with non-small cell lung cancer. CDR3 residues: CASSPGTSSYEQYF. In nucleotides, the CDR3 is TGCGCCAGCAGCCCCGGGACGTCTTCCTACGAGCAGTACTTC.